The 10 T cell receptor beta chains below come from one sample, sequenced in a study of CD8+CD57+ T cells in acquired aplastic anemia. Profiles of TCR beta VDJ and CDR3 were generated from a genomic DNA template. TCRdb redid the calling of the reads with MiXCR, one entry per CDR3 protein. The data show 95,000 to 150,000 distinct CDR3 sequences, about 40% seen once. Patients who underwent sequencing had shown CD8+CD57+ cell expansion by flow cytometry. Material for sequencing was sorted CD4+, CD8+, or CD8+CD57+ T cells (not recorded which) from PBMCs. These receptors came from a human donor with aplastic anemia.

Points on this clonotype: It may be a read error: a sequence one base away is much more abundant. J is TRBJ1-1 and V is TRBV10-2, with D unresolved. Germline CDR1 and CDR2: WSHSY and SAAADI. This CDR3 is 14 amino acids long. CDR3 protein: CASIVEVGNTGAFF. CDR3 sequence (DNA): TGCGCCAGCATTGTCGAAGTTGGGAACACTGGAGCTTTCTTT.

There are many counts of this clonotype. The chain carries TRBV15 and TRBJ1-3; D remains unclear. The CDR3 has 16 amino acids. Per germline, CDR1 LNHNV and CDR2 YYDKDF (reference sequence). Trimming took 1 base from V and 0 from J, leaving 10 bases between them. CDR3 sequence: CATSRVRETSGNTIYF. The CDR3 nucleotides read TGTGCCACCAGCAGAGTTCGGGAGACCTCTGGAAACACCATATATTTT.

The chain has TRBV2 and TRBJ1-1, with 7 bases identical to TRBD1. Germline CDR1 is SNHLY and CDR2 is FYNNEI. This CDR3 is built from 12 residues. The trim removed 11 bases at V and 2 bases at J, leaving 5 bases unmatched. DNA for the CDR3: TGTGCCGGAGGGACAGTCAACACTGAAGCTTTCTTT. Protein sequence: CAGGTVNTEAFF.

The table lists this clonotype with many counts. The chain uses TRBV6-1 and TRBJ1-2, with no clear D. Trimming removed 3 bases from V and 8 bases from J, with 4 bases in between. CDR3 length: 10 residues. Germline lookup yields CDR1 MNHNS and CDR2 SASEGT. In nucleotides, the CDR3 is TGTGCCAGCAGTGATTGGGGCTACACCTTC. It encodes CASSDWGYTF.

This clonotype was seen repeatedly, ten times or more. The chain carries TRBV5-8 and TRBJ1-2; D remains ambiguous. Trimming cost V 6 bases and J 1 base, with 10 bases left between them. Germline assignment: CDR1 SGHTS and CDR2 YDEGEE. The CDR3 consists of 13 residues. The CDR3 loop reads CASNPRSNYGYTF. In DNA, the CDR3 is TGTGCCAGCAACCCGAGAAGTAACTATGGCTACACCTTC.

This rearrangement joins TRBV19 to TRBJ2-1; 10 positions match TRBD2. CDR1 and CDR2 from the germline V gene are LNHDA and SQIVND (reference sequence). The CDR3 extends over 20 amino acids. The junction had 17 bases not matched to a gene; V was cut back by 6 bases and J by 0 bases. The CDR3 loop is CASSPLLAGGQHRSYNEQFF. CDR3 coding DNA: TGTGCCAGTAGCCCTCTTTTAGCGGGGGGACAACACCGCTCCTACAATGAGCAGTTCTTC. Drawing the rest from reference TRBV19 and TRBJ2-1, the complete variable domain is DGGITQSPKYLFRKEGQNVTLSCEQNLNHDAMYWYRQDPGQGLRLIYYSQIVNDFQKGDIAEGYSVSREKKESFPLTVTSAQKNPTAFYLCASSPLLAGGQHRSYNEQFFGPGTRLTVL.

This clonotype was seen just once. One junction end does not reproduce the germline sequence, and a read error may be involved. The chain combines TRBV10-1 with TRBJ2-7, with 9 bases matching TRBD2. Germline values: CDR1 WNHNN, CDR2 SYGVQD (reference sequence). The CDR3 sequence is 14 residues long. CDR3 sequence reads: CASSQGLARYEQYF. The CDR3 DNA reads TGTGCCAGCAGCCAGGGACTAGCAAGATACGAGCAGTACTTC.

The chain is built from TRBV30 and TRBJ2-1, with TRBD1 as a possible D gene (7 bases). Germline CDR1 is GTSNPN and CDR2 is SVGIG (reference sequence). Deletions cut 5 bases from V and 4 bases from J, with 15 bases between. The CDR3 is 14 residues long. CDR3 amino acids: CAWHRRGLYNEQFF. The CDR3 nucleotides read TGTGCCTGGCATAGGAGGGGGCTATACAATGAGCAGTTCTTC.

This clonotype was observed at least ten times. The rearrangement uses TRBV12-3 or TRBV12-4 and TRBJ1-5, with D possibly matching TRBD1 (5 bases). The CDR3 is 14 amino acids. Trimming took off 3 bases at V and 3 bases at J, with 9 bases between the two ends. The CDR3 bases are TGTGCCAGCAGTTTTCAGGGCCCCAATCAGCCCCAGCATTTT. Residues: CASSFQGPNQPQHF.

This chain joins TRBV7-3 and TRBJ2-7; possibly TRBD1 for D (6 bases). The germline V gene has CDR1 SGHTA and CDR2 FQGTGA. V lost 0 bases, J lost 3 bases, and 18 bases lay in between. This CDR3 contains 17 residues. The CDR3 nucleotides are TGTGCCAGCAGCTTAACGGTTGGCCAAGGGGGACACTACGAGCAGTACTTC. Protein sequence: CASSLTVGQGGHYEQYF.